The 18 T cell receptor beta chains reported below all come from one sample, sequenced in a study of chemoradiotherapy in HPV16-positive cancers. Sequencing was performed with immunoSEQ multiplex PCR; in TCRdb, only in-frame clones are kept and a portion is missing. The data contain roughly 20,000 clones, about four fifths of them singletons. The input for sequencing was blood, taken from a patient who underwent chemoradiotherapy. These receptors were taken from a human donor with HPV-associated anogenital cancer.

This rearrangement joins TRBV10-3 to TRBJ2-6, with D uncertain. This CDR3 is 16 amino acids long. V was clipped by 9 bases and J by 3 bases, with 18 bases between them. Per germline, CDR1 ENHRY and CDR2 SYGVKD. The CDR3 bases are TGTGCCATACCGGGCCCGGCGAGGTATGGGGCCAACGTCCTGACTTTC. This translates into CAIPGPARYGANVLTF.

This clone was recorded once. The chain is built from TRBV13 and TRBJ2-2; TRBD1 is a possible D gene (6 bases). Trimming cost V 3 bases and J 7 bases, with 9 bases left between them. Germline assignment: CDR1 PRHDT and CDR2 FYEKMQ (reference sequence). This CDR3 has 13 residues. The CDR3 loop reads CASSLNRVGELFF. The CDR3 DNA sequence: TGTGCCAGCAGCTTGAACAGGGTCGGGGAGCTGTTTTTT.

The chain carries TRBV18 and TRBJ2-3; D call uncertain. The CDR3 loop spans 13 amino acids. Trimming stripped 3 bases from V and 2 bases from J, with 6 bases between. Germline values: CDR1 KGHSH, CDR2 LQKENI. This CDR3 is CASSPATTDTQYF. CDR3 DNA sequence: TGTGCCAGCTCACCTGCCACCACAGATACGCAGTATTTT. Combining the CDR3 with reference TRBV18 and TRBJ2-3 gives the whole variable domain NAGVMQNPRHLVRRRGQEARLRCSPMKGHSHVYWYRQLPEEGLKFMVYLQKENIIDESGMPKERFSAEFPKEGPSILRIQQVVRGDSAAYFCASSPATTDTQYFGPGTRLTVL.

CDR3 coding DNA: TGTGCCAGCAGCTTAGTAGCGGGGGCCAACAATGAGCAGTTCTTC. Translation gives CASSLVAGANNEQFF. The rearrangement joins TRBV7-2 to TRBJ2-1; 9 bases map to TRBD2. The CDR3 consists of 15 residues. The junction had 3 bases not matched to a gene; V was cut back by 1 base and J by 5 bases. Germline V CDR1 and CDR2: SGHTA, FQGNSA. The whole variable domain, remainder taken from reference TRBV7-2 and TRBJ2-1, is GAGVSQSPSNKVTEKGKDVELRCDPISGHTALYWYRQSLGQGLEFLIYFQGNSAPDKSGLPSDRFSAERTGGSVSTLTIQRTQQEDSAVYLCASSLVAGANNEQFFGPGTRLTVL.

This chain uses TRBV5-1 with TRBJ2-6; perhaps TRBD1 as D (6 bases). Germline V gives CDR1 SGHRS, CDR2 YFSETQ. The CDR3 has 16 residues. Trimming left V 1 base short and J 1 base short, with 9 bases between. The CDR3 nucleotides are TGCGCCAGCAGCTTGAGTGGGACATCTGGGGCCAACGTCCTGACTTTC. Translation: CASSLSGTSGANVLTF.

This rearrangement joins TRBV28 to TRBJ2-6; the D call may be TRBD1 or TRBD2 (5 bases each). V was shortened by 0 bases and J by 2 bases, with 5 bases between the two germline ends. Per germline, CDR1 MDHEN and CDR2 SYDVKM. The CDR3 covers 15 residues. CDR3 sequence (DNA): TGTGCCAGCAGTTTATGGGGGGCTGGGGCCAACGTCCTGACTTTC. It translates to CASSLWGAGANVLTF.

The chain employs TRBV19 and TRBJ2-1; D is perhaps TRBD1 (7 bases). The CDR3 contains 14 residues. Trimming removed 9 bases from V and 3 bases from J, with 15 bases in between. The V gene's germline CDR1 is LNHDA and CDR2 SQIVND (reference sequence). CDR3 protein: CARDRRGDYNEQFF. The CDR3, as DNA: TGTGCCAGGGACAGGAGGGGGGACTACAATGAGCAGTTCTTC.

The J gene is TRBJ1-5, the V gene TRBV7-2, with 7 bases aligning to TRBD1. CDR1 SGHTA and CDR2 FQGNSA come from the germline V gene. V trimming: 3 bases; J trimming: 6 bases; junction bases outside the gene matches: 5. The CDR3 loop spans 14 amino acids. In nucleotides, the CDR3 is TGTGCCAGCAGCTTCGACAGGGCCCCTCAGCCCCAGCATTTT. This codes for CASSFDRAPQPQHF.

This clone was detected once. This chain links TRBV7-9 with TRBJ2-3, with D tentatively TRBD1 or TRBD2 (6 bases each). Trimming pared 2 bases from V and 6 bases from J, leaving 12 bases between. This CDR3 is built from 14 residues. Germline loops: CDR1 SEHNR, CDR2 FQNEAQ (reference sequence). The CDR3 bases are TGTGCCAGCAGCTTAAAGTGGGGGGCTGATACGCAGTATTTT. Its protein product is CASSLKWGADTQYF.

CDR3 coding DNA: TGTGCCAGTAGTATACAGGACGCCTATGGCTACACCTTC. Translation gives CASSIQDAYGYTF. This chain uses TRBV19 with TRBJ1-2; the D is unclear. The CDR3 has 13 amino acids. Between the trimmed V and J ends, which lost 2 bases and 4 bases, there was a span of 8 bases. Germline lookup yields CDR1 LNHDA and CDR2 SQIVND (reference sequence). Full variable domain (rest looked up from reference TRBV19 and TRBJ1-2): DGGITQSPKYLFRKEGQNVTLSCEQNLNHDAMYWYRQDPGQGLRLIYYSQIVNDFQKGDIAEGYSVSREKKESFPLTVTSAQKNPTAFYLCASSIQDAYGYTFGSGTRLTVV.

The genes are TRBV7-8 and TRBJ1-2; TRBD1 matches 9 bases. V shed 4 bases and J 7 bases; nucleotides not matched to a gene: 10. Germline CDR1 and CDR2: SGHVS and FQNEAQ. The CDR3 sequence is 15 residues long. Here the CDR3 reads CASSWRTGEQGGYTF. The CDR3, as DNA: TGTGCCAGCAGCTGGAGGACAGGGGAACAAGGTGGCTACACCTTC.

The chain employs TRBV4-1 and TRBJ2-5; tentative D call: TRBD2 (6 bases). The J call is doubtful: the DNA matches TRBJ2-7 better. Germline V gives CDR1 MGHRA, CDR2 YSYEKL. The CDR3 has 14 residues. CDR3 region: CASSQVVAELEQYF. Written as DNA, the CDR3 is TGCGCCAGCAGCCAAGTGGTAGCGGAACTCGAGCAGTACTTC.

The chain uses TRBV4-3 and TRBJ2-7; D not resolved. Germline V gene sequence: CDR1 LGHNA, CDR2 YSLEER. With 1 base removed from V and 2 bases from J, the gap between germline ends came to 12 bases. This CDR3 has 15 residues. The CDR3 spells CASSQGVNTAYEQYF. The CDR3 DNA sequence: TGCGCCAGCAGCCAAGGGGTGAACACGGCCTACGAGCAGTACTTC.

This chain links TRBV7-6 with TRBJ1-6; D ambiguous. The CDR3 has 15 residues. Germline values: CDR1 SGHVS, CDR2 FNYEAQ. Trimming shortened V by 1 base and J by 6 bases, and 10 bases separated the two germline ends. In nucleotides, the CDR3 is TGTGCCAGCAGCTTAGGGGCAGAATCTAATTCACCCCTCCACTTT. As protein: CASSLGAESNSPLHF.

The rearrangement links TRBV7-6 to TRBJ1-3; the D is unclear. Trimming took off 5 bases at V and 0 bases at J, with 14 bases between the two ends. Germline CDR1 reads SGHVS; CDR2 reads FNYEAQ. This CDR3 has 16 amino acids. The CDR3 loop is CASSPSVQISGNTIYF. In DNA form, the CDR3 reads TGTGCCAGCAGCCCAAGCGTACAAATCTCTGGAAACACCATATATTTT.

This clone has more than one count but fewer than ten. V is TRBV10-1 and J is TRBJ2-1, with 7 bases fitting TRBD1. J was trimmed by 7 bases and V by 8 bases; bases with no gene match: 14. The CDR3 contains 15 residues. The germline V gene has CDR1 WNHNN and CDR2 SYGVQD (reference sequence). DNA for the CDR3: TGCGCCAGCCCTTCGACAGGGCCGGTCCAGAATGAGCAGTTCTTC. Its protein product is CASPSTGPVQNEQFF.

The CDR3 sequence: CASSIGPDPLHF. DNA for the CDR3: TGTGCCAGTAGTATAGGCCCTGATCCCCTCCACTTT. This sequence joins TRBV19 and TRBJ1-6, with D uncertain. V lost 1 base, J lost 13 bases, and 8 bases lay in between. The CDR3 is 12 amino acids. Germline V gene lookup returns CDR1 LNHDA and CDR2 SQIVND (reference sequence).

The chain joins TRBV7-9 to TRBJ1-2; D may be TRBD1 (5 bases). The V end lost 0 bases, the J end lost 4 bases, and 18 bases lay between the germline ends. Germline-derived CDR1 and CDR2 are SEHNR and FQNEAQ (reference sequence). The length of the CDR3 is 17 residues. DNA for the CDR3: TGTGCCAGCAGCTTAGCGCAGGGACCCGGCTCGGCCTATGGCTACACCTTC. As protein: CASSLAQGPGSAYGYTF.